This entry lists 9 T cell receptor beta chains sequenced from one sample in a study of identifying expanded T cells in peripheral blood. Assay: immunoSEQ multiplex PCR; the TCRdb copy retains only in-frame clones and omits some. Among about 86,000 clones listed, roughly 85% were seen once. The sequenced material came from blood. The receptors stem from a person aged 18 to 75 in good health.

The chain uses TRBV5-6 and TRBJ1-1; tentative D call: TRBD1 (6 bases). The CDR3 has 15 residues. Trimming took 4 bases from V and 1 from J, leaving 14 bases between them. Germline CDR1 and CDR2: SGHDT and YYEEEE. Here the CDR3 reads CASSNTGLQNTEAFF. CDR3 nucleotide sequence: TGTGCCAGCAGCAATACAGGGTTGCAGAACACTGAAGCTTTCTTT.

The chain has TRBV10-1 and TRBJ2-5, with D maybe TRBD1 (5 bases). The germline V and J ends were trimmed by 2 bases and 5 bases, with 12 bases remaining between them. Germline V gives CDR1 WNHNN, CDR2 SYGVQD (reference sequence). The CDR3 is made up of 14 amino acids. The CDR3 loop reads CASSEVRSGETQYF. In nucleotides, the CDR3 is TGCGCCAGCAGTGAGGTCAGATCAGGGGAGACCCAGTACTTC.

The genes are TRBV5-1 and TRBJ1-1, with TRBD1 identical over 9 bases. J gave up 3 bases and V 5 bases, and 8 bases lay outside the gene matches. Germline-derived CDR1 and CDR2 are SGHRS and YFSETQ. CDR3 length: 15 amino acids. The CDR3 DNA reads TGCGCCAGCAGAAGGAGAACAGGGGGCGACACTGAAGCTTTCTTT. As protein: CASRRRTGGDTEAFF.

This clone occurred once. The chain carries TRBV7-3 and TRBJ2-3, with no clear D. From germline, CDR1 is SGHTA and CDR2 FQGTGA. The CDR3 length is 14 residues. V was trimmed by 1 base and J by 6 bases, leaving 11 bases between them. CDR3 DNA sequence: TGTGCCAGCAGCTTAAGTGGGTCCGCCGATACGCAGTATTTT. Its translation: CASSLSGSADTQYF.

Details on this clone: At one end the junction does not follow the germline gene, possibly because of a read error. V is TRBV7-2 and J is TRBJ2-7; D is unclear. Per germline, CDR1 SGHTA and CDR2 FQGNSA. The CDR3 length is 15 residues. CDR3 protein: CASSYTSDSSYERYF. DNA for the CDR3: TGTGCCAGCAGCTATACCTCAGACTCTTCCTACGAGCGGTACTTC.

The CDR3 bases are TGTGCCAGCAGCCGGGACAGGGGGCGCGTCCGGCAGCCAGATACGCAGTATTTT. This encodes CASSRDRGRVRQPDTQYF. The rearrangement uses TRBV7-9 and TRBJ2-3; 12 bases map to TRBD1. Germline trimming cut 5 bases from V and 4 bases from J; bases unmatched to any gene: 13. The germline V gene encodes CDR1 SEHNR and CDR2 FQNEAQ (reference sequence). The CDR3 is 18 residues long.

The chain is built from TRBV6-5 and TRBJ1-1; the D is unclear. The CDR3 loop spans 15 amino acids. Germline CDR1 reads MNHEY; CDR2 reads SVGAGI. The ends were cut back, 0 bases at V and 3 bases at J, with 11 bases in the middle. The CDR3 spells CASSYSGLSDTEAFF. Here the CDR3 DNA reads TGTGCCAGCAGTTACTCCGGCCTATCGGACACTGAAGCTTTCTTT.

The chain joins TRBV29-1 to TRBJ2-3; D is unclear. Trimming cost V 5 bases and J 0 bases, with 9 bases left between them. This CDR3 contains 13 residues. Germline values: CDR1 SQVTM, CDR2 ANQGSEA. Written as DNA, the CDR3 is TGCAGCGTTTGGCTCCCTAGCACAGATACGCAGTATTTT. Its translation: CSVWLPSTDTQYF.

The chain joins TRBV2 to TRBJ2-7, with TRBD1 matching over 8 bases. Germline trimming cut 10 bases from V and 0 bases from J; bases unmatched to any gene: 5. CDR3 length: 13 residues. Germline values: CDR1 SNHLY, CDR2 FYNNEI. CDR3 in amino acids: CAIGQGRSYEQYF. The CDR3 DNA follows: TGTGCCATAGGACAGGGCCGCTCCTACGAGCAGTACTTC.